This TCR beta chain came from a study of cytomegalovirus exposure and HLA in healthy donors. The PCR used 60 Vbeta and 13 Jbeta primers. Clones were sequenced by immunoSEQ multiplex PCR, and TCRdb holds only the in-frame ones, with some missing. The table has fewer than 120,000 clones, over 65% seen once. Looked up from germline, CDR1 is MGHRA and CDR2 is YSYEKL. V dropped 0 bases and J dropped 6; count of bases not matched to a gene: 2. CDR3 size: 14 residues. The specimen was PBMCs. This clonotype originated in a man under 40 in good health and CMV-seropositive. The chain links TRBV4-1 to TRBJ1-1; 9 positions match TRBD1. CDR3 residues: CASSQEDRGSEAFF. CDR3 in DNA: TGCGCCAGCAGCCAAGAAGACAGGGGGTCTGAAGCTTTCTTT.